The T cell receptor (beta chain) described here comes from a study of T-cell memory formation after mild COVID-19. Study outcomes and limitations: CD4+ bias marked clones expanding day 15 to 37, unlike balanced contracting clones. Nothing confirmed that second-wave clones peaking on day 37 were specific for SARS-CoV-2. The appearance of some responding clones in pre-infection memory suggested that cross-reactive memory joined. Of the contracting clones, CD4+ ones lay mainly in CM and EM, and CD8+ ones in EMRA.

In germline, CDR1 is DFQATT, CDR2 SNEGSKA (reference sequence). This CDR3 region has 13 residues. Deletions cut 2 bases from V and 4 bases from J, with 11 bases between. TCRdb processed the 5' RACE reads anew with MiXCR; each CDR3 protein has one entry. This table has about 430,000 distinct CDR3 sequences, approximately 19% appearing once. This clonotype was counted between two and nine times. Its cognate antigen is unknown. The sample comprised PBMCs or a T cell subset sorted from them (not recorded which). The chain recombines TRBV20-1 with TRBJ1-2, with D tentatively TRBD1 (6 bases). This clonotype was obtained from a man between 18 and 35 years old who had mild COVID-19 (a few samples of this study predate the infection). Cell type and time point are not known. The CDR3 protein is CSARPGHFYGYTF. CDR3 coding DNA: TGCAGTGCTAGACCGGGACACTTCTATGGCTACACCTTC.